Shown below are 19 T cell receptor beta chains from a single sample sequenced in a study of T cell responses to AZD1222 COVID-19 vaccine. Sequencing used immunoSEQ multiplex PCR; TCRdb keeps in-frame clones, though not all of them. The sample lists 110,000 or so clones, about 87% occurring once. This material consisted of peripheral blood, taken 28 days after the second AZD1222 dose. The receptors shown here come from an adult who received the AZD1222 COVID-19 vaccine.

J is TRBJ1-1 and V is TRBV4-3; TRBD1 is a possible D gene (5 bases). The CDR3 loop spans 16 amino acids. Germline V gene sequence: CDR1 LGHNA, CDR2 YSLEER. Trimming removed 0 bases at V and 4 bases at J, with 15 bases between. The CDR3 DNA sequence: TGCGCCAGCAGCCAAGATTGGCGGGGCCCCGGCACTGAAGCTTTCTTT. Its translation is CASSQDWRGPGTEAFF.

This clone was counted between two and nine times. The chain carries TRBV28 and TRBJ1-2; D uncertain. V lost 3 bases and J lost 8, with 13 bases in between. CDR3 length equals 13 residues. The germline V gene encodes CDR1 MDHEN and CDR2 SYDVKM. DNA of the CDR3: TGTGCCAGCAGTTTTCGGGAGGGCTGGGGCTACACCTTC. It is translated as CASSFREGWGYTF.

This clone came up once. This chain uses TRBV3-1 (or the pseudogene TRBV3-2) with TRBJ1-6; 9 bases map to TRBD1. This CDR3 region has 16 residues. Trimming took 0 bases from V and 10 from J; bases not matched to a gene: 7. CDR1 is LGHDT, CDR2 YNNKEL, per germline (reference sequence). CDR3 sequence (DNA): TGTGCCAGCAGCCAAGAAGGTGGGACAGGGAAATCACCCCTCCACTTT. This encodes CASSQEGGTGKSPLHF.

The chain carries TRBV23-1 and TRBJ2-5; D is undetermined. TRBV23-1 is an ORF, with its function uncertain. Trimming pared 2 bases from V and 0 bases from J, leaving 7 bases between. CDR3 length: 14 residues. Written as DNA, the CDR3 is TGCGCCAGCAGTCAAGTCAGACACCAAGAGACCCAGTACTTC. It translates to CASSQVRHQETQYF.

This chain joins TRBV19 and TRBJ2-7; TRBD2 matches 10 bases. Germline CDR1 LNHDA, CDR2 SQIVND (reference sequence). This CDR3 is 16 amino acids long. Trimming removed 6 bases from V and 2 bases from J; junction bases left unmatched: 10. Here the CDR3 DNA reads TGTGCCAGTAGCCCACGCGGACTAGCGGCTACCTACGAGCAGTACTTC. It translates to CASSPRGLAATYEQYF.

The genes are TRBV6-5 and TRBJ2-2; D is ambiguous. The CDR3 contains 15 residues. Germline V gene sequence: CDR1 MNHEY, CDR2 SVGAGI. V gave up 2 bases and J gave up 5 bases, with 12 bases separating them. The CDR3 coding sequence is TGTGCCAGCAGTTACGGGGTGGGTTGGACCGGGGAGCTGTTTTTT. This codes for CASSYGVGWTGELFF.

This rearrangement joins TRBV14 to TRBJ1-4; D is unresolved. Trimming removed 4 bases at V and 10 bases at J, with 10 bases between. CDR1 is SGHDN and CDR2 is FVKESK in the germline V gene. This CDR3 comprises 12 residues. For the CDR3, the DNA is TGTGCCAGCAGCCCTGGAGGCGGAAAACTGTTTTTT. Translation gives CASSPGGGKLFF.

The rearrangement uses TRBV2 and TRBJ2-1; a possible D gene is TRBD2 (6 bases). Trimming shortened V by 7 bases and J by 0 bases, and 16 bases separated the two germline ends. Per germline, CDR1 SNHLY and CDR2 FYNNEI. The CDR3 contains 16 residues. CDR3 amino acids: CASNAGLLNSYNEQFF. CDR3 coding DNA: TGTGCCAGCAATGCGGGACTTCTGAACTCCTACAATGAGCAGTTCTTC.

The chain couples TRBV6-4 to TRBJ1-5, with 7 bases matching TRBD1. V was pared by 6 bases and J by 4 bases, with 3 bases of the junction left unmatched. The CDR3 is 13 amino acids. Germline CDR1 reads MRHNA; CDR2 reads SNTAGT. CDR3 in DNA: TGTGCCAGCAGAGACAGGGTTAATCAGCCCCAGCATTTT. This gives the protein CASRDRVNQPQHF.

Here the CDR3 reads CASSFTPRLQETQYF. The CDR3 DNA reads TGTGCCAGTAGTTTCACTCCAAGGCTCCAGGAGACCCAGTACTTC. The rearrangement joins TRBV19 to TRBJ2-5; no reliable D call. Per the germline V gene, CDR1 is LNHDA and CDR2 is SQIVND (reference sequence). The CDR3 sequence is 15 residues long. V lost 5 bases to trimming and J lost 5 bases, with 18 bases between them.

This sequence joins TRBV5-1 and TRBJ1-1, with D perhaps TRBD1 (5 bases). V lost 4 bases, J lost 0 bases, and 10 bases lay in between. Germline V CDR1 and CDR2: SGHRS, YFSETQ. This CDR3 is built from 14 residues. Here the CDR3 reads CASSRPGVNTEAFF. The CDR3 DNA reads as TGCGCCAGCAGCCGGCCGGGGGTGAACACTGAAGCTTTCTTT.

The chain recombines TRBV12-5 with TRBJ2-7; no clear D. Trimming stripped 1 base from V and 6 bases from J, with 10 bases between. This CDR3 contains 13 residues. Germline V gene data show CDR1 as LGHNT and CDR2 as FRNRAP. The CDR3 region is CASGLEDPLEQYF. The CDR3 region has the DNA TGTGCTAGTGGTTTGGAGGACCCCCTCGAGCAGTACTTC.

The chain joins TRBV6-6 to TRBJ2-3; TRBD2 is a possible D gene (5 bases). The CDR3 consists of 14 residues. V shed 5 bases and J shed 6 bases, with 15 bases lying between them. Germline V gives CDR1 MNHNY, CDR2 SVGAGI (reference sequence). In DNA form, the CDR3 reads TGTGCCAGCAGTCCTGGTCGGGAAATCGATACGCAGTATTTT. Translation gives CASSPGREIDTQYF.

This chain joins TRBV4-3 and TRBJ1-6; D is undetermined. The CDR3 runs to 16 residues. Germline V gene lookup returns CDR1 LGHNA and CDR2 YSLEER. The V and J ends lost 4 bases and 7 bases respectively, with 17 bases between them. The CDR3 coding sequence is TGCGCCAGCAGCCCTGAGGGTTGGGTCGGGAATTCACCCCTCCACTTT. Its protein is CASSPEGWVGNSPLHF.

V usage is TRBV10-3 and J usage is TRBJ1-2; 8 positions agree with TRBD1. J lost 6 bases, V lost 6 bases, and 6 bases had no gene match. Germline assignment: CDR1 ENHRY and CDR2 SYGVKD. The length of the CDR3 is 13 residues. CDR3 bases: TGTGCCATCAGGGACAGGGTGACCGATGGCTACACCTTC. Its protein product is CAIRDRVTDGYTF.

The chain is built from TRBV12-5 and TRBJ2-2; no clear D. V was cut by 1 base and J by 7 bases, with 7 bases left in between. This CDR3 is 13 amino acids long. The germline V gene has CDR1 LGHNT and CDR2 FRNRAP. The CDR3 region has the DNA TGTGCTAGTGGTTTGGAAGTTGGCGGGGAGCTGTTTTTT. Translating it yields CASGLEVGGELFF.

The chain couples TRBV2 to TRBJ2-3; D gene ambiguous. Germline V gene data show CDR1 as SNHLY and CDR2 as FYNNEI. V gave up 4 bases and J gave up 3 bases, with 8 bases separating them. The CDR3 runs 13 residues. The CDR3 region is CASSARVTDTQYF. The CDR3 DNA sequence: TGTGCCAGCAGTGCTAGGGTTACAGATACGCAGTATTTT.

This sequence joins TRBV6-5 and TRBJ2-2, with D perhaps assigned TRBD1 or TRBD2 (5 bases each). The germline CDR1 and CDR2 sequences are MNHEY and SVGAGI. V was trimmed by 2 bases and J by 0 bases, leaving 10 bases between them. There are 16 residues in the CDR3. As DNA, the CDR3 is TGTGCCAGCAGTTACCTGGGACCTCCGAACACCGGGGAGCTGTTTTTT. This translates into CASSYLGPPNTGELFF.

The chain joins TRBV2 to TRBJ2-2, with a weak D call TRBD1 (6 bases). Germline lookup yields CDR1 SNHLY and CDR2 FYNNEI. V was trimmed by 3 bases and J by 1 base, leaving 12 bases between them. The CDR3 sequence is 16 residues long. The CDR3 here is CASSDPDRLNTGELFF. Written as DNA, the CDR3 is TGTGCCAGCAGTGACCCGGACAGACTGAACACCGGGGAGCTGTTTTTT.